The sample holds one count of the clone carrying this T cell receptor (beta chain). Its cognate antigen is unknown. This entry is derived from a study of cytomegalovirus exposure and HLA in healthy donors. The CDR3 spans 15 residues. Trimming stripped 0 bases from V and 8 bases from J, with 14 bases between. Per the germline V gene, CDR1 is SGHRS and CDR2 is YFSETQ. Study results and caveats: Reports showed the classifier diagnosing cytomegalovirus status with high specificity and sensitivity.

Primers: 60 Vbeta forward and 13 Jbeta reverse. Data came from immunoSEQ multiplex PCR; TCRdb stores just in-frame clones and leaves some out. The top ten clones hold roughly 6% of a sample with around 170,000 clones, around 80% of them seen once. The clonotype was recovered from a man aged 35 to 55 in good health and CMV-seropositive. Source material: PBMCs. The chain uses TRBV5-1 and TRBJ2-2; D may be TRBD2 (6 bases). The CDR3 coding sequence is TGCGCCAGCAGCTTGGGGGACTTCCCTCGGGGGGAGCTGTTTTTT. Protein: CASSLGDFPRGELFF.